The present T cell receptor (beta chain) was sequenced within a study of CD8 T cells in ankylosing spondylitis. Broader study findings: Within matched ankylosing spondylitis synovial fluid, disease-linked clones were reportedly significantly enriched. Made up of several highly homologous variants, a TCR beta motif appeared characteristic of ankylosing spondylitis blood.

The germline V gene has CDR1 LNHNV and CDR2 YYDKDF (reference sequence). Trimming at V came to 1 base and at J to 1 base, leaving 2 bases not matched to a gene. CDR3 length: 16 residues. MiXCR, run by TCRdb on the 5' RACE reads, gives a single entry per CDR3 protein. In the table there are a few hundred thousand distinct CDR3 sequences, roughly 12% of which are singletons. In the case of this clonotype: No antigen is known for it.

The rearrangement links TRBV15 to TRBJ2-1; 9 bases align to TRBD2. This TCR was sampled from a male donor with ankylosing spondylitis. The sample consisted of blood, either unsorted or a sorted T cell fraction (not recorded which). CDR3 DNA sequence: TGTGCCACCAGCAGAGTCGCGGGGGGGTCCTACAATGAGCAGTTCTTC. Protein: CATSRVAGGSYNEQFF.